These T cell receptor beta chains were read from a single sample in a study of a mutant IDH1 vaccine in newly diagnosed glioma. No antigens are known for them. The repertoire was sequenced with immunoSEQ multiplex PCR; TCRdb's copy has only in-frame clones and lacks some. The top ten hold roughly 0.78% of the sample, which has about 94,000 clones, roughly 91% seen once. The sequencing here drew on PBMCs, taken from a glioma patient whose treatment included an IDH1 peptide vaccine. These receptors were collected from a woman between 50 and 59 years old with glioma. Both conserved end residues are part of each CDR3. The D gene is left open where the match is weak. The size of a clone is reported for some rows only, either as once, few or many, or as a class for expanded clones.

>TRBJ1-3|NA|TRBV18|15|NA
TGTGCCAGCTCACTGGGACGGGTCTCTGGAAACACCATATATTTT
CASSLGRVSGNTIYF
>TRBJ1-3|NA|TRBV15|16|NA
TGTGCCACCAGCAGGGAGACAGGCAATTCTGGAAACACCATATATTTT
CATSRETGNSGNTIYF
>TRBJ2-1|TRBD2|TRBV7-9|14|NA
TGTGCCAGCAGCTTCACTAGCGCCGGGGGTGTGCAGTTCTTC
CASSFTSAGGVQFF
>TRBJ2-6|NA|TRBV19|13|NA
TGTGCCAGCAGAAACGCTGGGGCCAACGTCCTGACTTTC
CASRNAGANVLTF
>TRBJ2-2|NA|TRBV28|14|NA
TGTGCCAGCATTAGGACCGATGGGGCCGGGGAGCTGTTTTTT
CASIRTDGAGELFF
>TRBJ1-2|NA|TRBV28|10|NA
TGTGCCAGTTTGGAATATGGCTACACCTTC
CASLEYGYTF
>TRBJ1-2|NA|TRBV7-1|12|NA
TGTGCCAGCAGCTCCGGGTTAAGGGCGGACACCTTC
CASSSGLRADTF
>TRBJ2-5|NA|TRBV5-1|16|NA
TGCGCCAGCAGCTTGAATTCTGGCTGGGTGCAAGAGACCCAGTACTTC
CASSLNSGWVQETQYF
>TRBJ2-2|NA|TRBV6-1|16|NA
TGTGCCAGCAGTGAAATCGGTACCAGGGGTGACGGGGAGCTGTTTTTT
CASSEIGTRGDGELFF
>TRBJ2-5|NA|TRBV19|12|NA
TGTGCCAGTAGTAGGGGACAAGAGACCCAGTACTTC
CASSRGQETQYF
>TRBJ2-5|NA|TRBV20-1|10|NA
TGCAGTGCTGCTAGAGAGACCCAGTACTTC
CSAARETQYF
>TRBJ2-7|TRBD2|TRBV5-1|15|NA
TGCGCCAGCAGCCACGGACTAGCGGGAAGACTCGAGCAGTACTTC
CASSHGLAGRLEQYF
>TRBJ2-7|NA|TRBV28|15|NA
TGTGCCAGCAGCAGTTCCGGGAGAATCCCCTACGAGCAGTACTTC
CASSSSGRIPYEQYF
>TRBJ2-7|NA|TRBV29-1|12|NA
TGCAGCGTTGCCCAGATCTCCTACGAGCAGTACTTC
CSVAQISYEQYF
>TRBJ1-5|TRBD1|TRBV6-6|15|few
TGTGCCAGCAGACGACAGGGTCATAGCAATCAGCCCCAGCATTTT
CASRRQGHSNQPQHF
>TRBJ1-5|NA|TRBV19|16|NA
TGTGCCAGTAAAGTCGGGGCAGGGATGAATGATCAGCCCCAGCATTTT
CASKVGAGMNDQPQHF
>TRBJ2-6|TRBD1|TRBV28|15|NA
TGTGCCAGCAGCCGGACAGGGTCTGGGGCCAACGTCCTGACTTTC
CASSRTGSGANVLTF
>TRBJ2-7|NA|TRBV11-3|13|NA
TGTGCCAGCAGCCCGGGGGGCCTTGGGGAGCAGTACTTC
CASSPGGLGEQYF
>TRBJ1-1|NA|TRBV28|11|NA
TGTGCCAGCAGTTTAGCGGGGGAAGCTTTCTTT
CASSLAGEAFF
>TRBJ1-2|NA|TRBV28|12|NA
TGTGCCAGCAGTTTACGGCTCTATGGCTACACCTTC
CASSLRLYGYTF
>TRBJ2-7|NA|TRBV9|14|few
TGTGCCAGCGGAGGAGGAATCAGCTCCTACGAGCAGTACTTC
CASGGGISSYEQYF
>TRBJ1-5|NA|TRBV5-5|13|NA
TGTGCCAGCAGCTTGGAAAGCGATCAGCCCCAGCATTTT
CASSLESDQPQHF
>TRBJ2-7|NA|TRBV25-1|15|NA
TGTGCCAGCAGTGAATGGGGCGGCGGCCCGTACGAGCAGTACTTC
CASSEWGGGPYEQYF